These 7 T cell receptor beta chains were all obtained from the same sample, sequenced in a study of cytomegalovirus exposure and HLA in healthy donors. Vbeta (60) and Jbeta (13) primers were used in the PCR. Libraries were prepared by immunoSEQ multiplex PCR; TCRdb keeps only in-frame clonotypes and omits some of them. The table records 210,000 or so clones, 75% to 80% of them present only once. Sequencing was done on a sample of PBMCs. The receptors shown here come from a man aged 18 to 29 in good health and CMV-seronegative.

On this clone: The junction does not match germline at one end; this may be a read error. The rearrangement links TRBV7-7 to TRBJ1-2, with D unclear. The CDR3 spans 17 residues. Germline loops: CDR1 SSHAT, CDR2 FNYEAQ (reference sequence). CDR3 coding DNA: TGTGCTAGCAGCTTAATCACCCGACCCGGGGCTAACTATGGCTACACCTTC. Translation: CASSLITRPGANYGYTF.

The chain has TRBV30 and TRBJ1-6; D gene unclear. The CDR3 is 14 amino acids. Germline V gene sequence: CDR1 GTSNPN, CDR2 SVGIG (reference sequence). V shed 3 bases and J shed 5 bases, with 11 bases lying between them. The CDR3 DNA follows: TGTGCCTGGAGCTTTGCGATAGATAATTCACCCCTCCACTTT. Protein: CAWSFAIDNSPLHF. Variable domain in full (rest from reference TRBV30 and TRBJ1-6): SQTIHQWPATLVQPVGSPLSLECTVEGTSNPNLYWYRQAAGRGLQLLFYSVGIGQISSEVPQNLSASRPQDRQFILSSKKLLLSDSGFYLCAWSFAIDNSPLHFGNGTRLTVT.

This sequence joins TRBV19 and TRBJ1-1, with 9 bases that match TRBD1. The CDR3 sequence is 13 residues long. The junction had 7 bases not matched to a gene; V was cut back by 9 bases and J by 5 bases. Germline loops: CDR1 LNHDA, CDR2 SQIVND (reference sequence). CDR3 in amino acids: CASNRGRNTEAFF. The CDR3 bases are TGTGCCAGCAACAGGGGGCGGAATACTGAAGCTTTCTTT.

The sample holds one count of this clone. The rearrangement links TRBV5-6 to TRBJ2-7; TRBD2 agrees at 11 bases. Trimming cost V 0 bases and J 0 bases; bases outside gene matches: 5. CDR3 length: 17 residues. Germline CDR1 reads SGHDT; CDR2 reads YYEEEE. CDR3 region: CASSLAIAGGSSYEQYF. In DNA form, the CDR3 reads TGTGCCAGCAGCTTGGCGATAGCGGGGGGGAGCTCCTACGAGCAGTACTTC. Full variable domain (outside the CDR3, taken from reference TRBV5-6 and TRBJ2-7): DAGVTQSPTHLIKTRGQQVTLRCSPKSGHDTVSWYQQALGQGPQFIFQYYEEEERQRGNFPDRFSGHQFPNYSSELNVNALLLGDSALYLCASSLAIAGGSSYEQYFGPGTRLTVT.

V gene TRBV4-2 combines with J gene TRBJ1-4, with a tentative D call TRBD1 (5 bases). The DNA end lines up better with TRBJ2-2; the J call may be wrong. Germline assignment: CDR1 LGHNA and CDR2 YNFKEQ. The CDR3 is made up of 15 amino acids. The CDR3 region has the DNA TGTGCCAGCAGCCATGCCCTCCAGGGTATGAAGGAGCTGTTTTTT. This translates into CASSHALQGMKELFF.

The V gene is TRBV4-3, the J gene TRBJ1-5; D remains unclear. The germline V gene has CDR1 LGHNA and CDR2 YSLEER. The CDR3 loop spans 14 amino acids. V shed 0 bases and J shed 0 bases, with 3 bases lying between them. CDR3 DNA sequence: TGCGCCAGCAGCCAAGATATTAGCAATCAGCCCCAGCATTTT. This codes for CASSQDISNQPQHF.

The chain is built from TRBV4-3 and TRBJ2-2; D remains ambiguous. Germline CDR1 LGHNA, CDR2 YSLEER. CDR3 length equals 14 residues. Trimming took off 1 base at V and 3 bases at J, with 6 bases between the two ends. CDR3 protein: CASSQVQYTGELFF. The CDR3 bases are TGCGCCAGCAGCCAAGTCCAGTACACCGGGGAGCTGTTTTTT.